The 3 T cell receptor beta chains below come from one sample, sequenced in a study of radiation and T cells in renal cell carcinoma. Method: immunoSEQ multiplex PCR; TCRdb's copy keeps in-frame clones and lacks some. Of tens of thousands of clones listed, 80% to 90% are singletons. Time point given: blood 4 weeks post-SBRT, at nephrectomy. The treatment: 15 Gy SBRT to primary tumor, nephrectomy 4 weeks later. The sequenced sample was blood, obtained from a patient whose treatment included radiotherapy and nephrectomy. The origin of the receptors is a woman between 65 and 79 years old with renal cell carcinoma.

This chain joins TRBV18 and TRBJ2-4; D ambiguous. This CDR3 comprises 13 residues. Germline V gene lookup returns CDR1 KGHSH and CDR2 LQKENI. Trimming cost V 3 bases and J 4 bases, with 7 bases left between them. CDR3 in amino acids: CASSPASKNIQYF. For the CDR3, the DNA is TGTGCCAGCTCACCGGCCTCTAAAAACATTCAGTACTTC.

The gene calls are TRBV7-2 and TRBJ2-7, with 10 positions matching TRBD2. Per the germline V gene, CDR1 is SGHTA and CDR2 is FQGNSA. V lost 3 bases and J lost 5; bases outside the gene matches: 4. The CDR3 spans 14 residues. CDR3 in DNA: TGTGCCAGCAGCTTTGAAGCGGGGGGGCACGAGCAGTACTTC. It specifies CASSFEAGGHEQYF.

The gene calls are TRBV28 and TRBJ2-3; D is unresolved. With 2 bases removed from V and 4 bases from J, the gap between germline ends came to 4 bases. The V gene's germline CDR1 is MDHEN and CDR2 SYDVKM. The CDR3 has 12 residues. The CDR3: CASSLNPDTQYF. CDR3 nucleotide sequence: TGTGCCAGCAGTTTAAACCCAGATACGCAGTATTTT.